Given below is one T cell receptor delta chain in context. Its antigen is still unknown. Between roughly 98% and 99.6% of sorted thymocytes were Vdelta1+. Deletions cut 0 bases from V and 0 bases from J, with 29 bases between. The CDR3 length is 22 residues. In germline, CDR1 is TSWWSYY, CDR2 QGS. This entry comes from a study of Vδ1+ human thymocytes. The template was reverse-transcribed extracted RNA. Pooled V-gene forward primers with one constant-region reverse primer generated the CDR3 amplicons by multiplex PCR. TCRdb re-called clones from the multiplex PCR reads via CATT. The table lists more than 50,000 delta-chain clones, 15% to 20% of them singletons. The study, taken as a whole, reports: Many TRG clonotypes were shared between donors; TRD repertoires were essentially private. Highly polyclonal TRG and TRD repertoires with Gaussian CDR3 length distributions appeared in thymus. Despite high sort purity, about 20% of thymic T cell receptor delta sequences were Vdelta2.

The receptor's source is a boy younger than two who had congenital heart surgery. The chain uses TRDV1 and TRDJ1, with D perhaps being TRDD2 or TRDD3 (5 bases each). Sample: Vdelta1+ gamma-delta thymocytes from the thymus. The sample's subset: FACS-sorted CD3+ TCRalphabeta- TCRVdelta1+ TCRVdelta2- thymocytes. CDR3 region: CALGELSLRGGAHKLYTDKLIF. CDR3 coding DNA: TGTGCTCTTGGGGAACTTTCCCTACGAGGGGGGGCTCACAAGCTGTACACCGATAAACTCATCTTT.